This T cell receptor beta chain was documented in a study of blood T cell repertoires in COVID-19. About the study: Collection of acute and convalescent COVID-19 samples took place in the United States, Italy and Spain.

Produced via immunoSEQ multiplex PCR; TCRdb's table is partial and in-frame only. Counted here are around 230,000 clones, 70% to 90% occurring once; the ten biggest clones make up around 5.5%. The germline CDR1 and CDR2 sequences are LGHDT and YNNKEL (reference sequence). J was trimmed by 2 bases and V by 9 bases; bases with no gene match: 7. This CDR3 is 14 amino acids long. The sample taken for sequencing was peripheral blood. The sequence was collected from a man between 50 and 59 years old with COVID-19, enrolled during active disease. This rearrangement joins TRBV3-1 (or the pseudogene TRBV3-2) to TRBJ1-1, with 9 bases identical to TRBD1. CDR3 in DNA: TGTGCCAGTTCTGTGGGACAGGGAAACACTGAAGCTTTCTTT. Translation gives CASSVGQGNTEAFF.